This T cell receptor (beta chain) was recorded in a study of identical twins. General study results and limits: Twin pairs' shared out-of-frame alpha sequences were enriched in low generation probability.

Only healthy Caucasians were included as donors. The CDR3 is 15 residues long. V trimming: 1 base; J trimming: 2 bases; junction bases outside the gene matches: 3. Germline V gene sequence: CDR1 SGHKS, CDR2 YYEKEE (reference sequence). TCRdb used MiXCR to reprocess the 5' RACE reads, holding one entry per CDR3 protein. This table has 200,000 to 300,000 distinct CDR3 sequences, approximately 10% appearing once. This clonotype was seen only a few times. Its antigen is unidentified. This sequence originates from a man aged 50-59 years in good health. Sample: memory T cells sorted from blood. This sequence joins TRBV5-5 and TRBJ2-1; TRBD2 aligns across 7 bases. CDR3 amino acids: CASSLRLAAYNEQFF. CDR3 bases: TGTGCCAGCAGCTTGAGACTAGCAGCCTACAATGAGCAGTTCTTC.